This T cell receptor beta chain was captured by sequencing in a study of OX40 agonist ivuxolimab in advanced cancers. Study in general: The diagnoses of dose-escalation patients were hepatocellular carcinoma, melanoma, renal cell or head and neck cancer. Participants could have had prior anti-PD-1, anti-PD-L1 or anti-CTLA-4 therapy, and roughly 39% had some. The study, taken as a whole, reports: At 0.1 to 3.0 mg/kg, CD4+ and CD8+ blood T cells expanded clonally by week 6.

The table came from immunoSEQ multiplex PCR; TCRdb's copy has only in-frame clones and leaves some out. The data hold about 70,000 clones, with 70% to 90% observed a single time. The V gene's germline CDR1 is SNHLY and CDR2 FYNNEI. The CDR3 has 15 amino acids. The V and J ends lost 5 bases and 0 bases respectively, with 11 bases between them. In the case of this clone: Its antigen remains unidentified.

The source is an adult with an advanced solid tumor such as melanoma, head and neck, liver or kidney cancer. The gene calls are TRBV2 and TRBJ2-1, with D hard to call. The input for sequencing was CD4+ or CD8+ T cells sorted from blood, taken in a trial of the OX40 agonist ivuxolimab. CDR3 bases: TGTGCCAGCAGTCGGACCCAGAACTCCTACAATGAGCAGTTCTTC. It specifies CASSRTQNSYNEQFF. Complete variable domain (other parts from reference TRBV2 and TRBJ2-1): EPEVTQTPSHQVTQMGQEVILRCVPISNHLYFYWYRQILGQKVEFLVSFYNNEISEKSEIFDDQFSVERPDGSNFTLKIRSTKLEDSAMYFCASSRTQNSYNEQFFGPGTRLTVL.